The rows below give T cell receptor beta chains drawn from one sample of a study of response to subunit inactivated influenza vaccine. TCRdb itself ran the RT-PCR reads through MiXCR, one entry per CDR3 protein. The repertoire holds a few hundred thousand distinct CDR3 sequences, with around a fifth as singletons. The sequencing here drew on PBMCs from blood, taken 21 months after vaccination. Receptors originate from a man between 45 and 75 years old who received an inactivated influenza vaccine. Each CDR3 is given with its conserved first and last residue. The order of the fields is clone size, D gene, V gene, J gene, CDR3 protein, CDR3 DNA. D genes are given only for firm matches. Rows give clone size only sometimes, using once, few, many, or a class for an expanded clone.

clone_size: NA
d_call: NA
v_call: TRBV7-9
j_call: TRBJ2-1
cdr3_aa: CASSLVARLPRGEQFF
cdr3_nt: TGTGCCAGCAGCTTAGTCGCTCGCCTGCCTCGCGGTGAGCAGTTCTTC

clone_size: few
d_call: NA
v_call: TRBV5-1
j_call: TRBJ2-7
cdr3_aa: CASSLGTGTGYEQYF
cdr3_nt: TGCGCCAGCAGCTTGGGTACCGGGACGGGTTACGAGCAGTACTTC

clone_size: NA
d_call: TRBD2
v_call: TRBV12-3/TRBV12-4
j_call: TRBJ2-1
cdr3_aa: CASYSGGEYNEQFF
cdr3_nt: TGTGCCAGCTATAGCGGGGGGGAGTACAATGAGCAGTTCTTC

clone_size: once
d_call: TRBD2
v_call: TRBV7-3
j_call: TRBJ2-7
cdr3_aa: CASSLTGGTSYEQYF
cdr3_nt: TGTGCCAGCAGCTTAACGGGAGGGACCTCCTACGAGCAGTACTTC

clone_size: many
d_call: TRBD1
v_call: TRBV12-3/TRBV12-4
j_call: TRBJ1-3
cdr3_aa: CASDGLQGANTIYF
cdr3_nt: TGTGCCAGCGATGGGTTGCAGGGGGCAAACACCATATATTTT

clone_size: NA
d_call: NA
v_call: TRBV24-1
j_call: TRBJ2-3
cdr3_aa: CATSDEMDTQYF
cdr3_nt: TGTGCCACCAGTGACGAGATGGATACGCAGTATTTT

clone_size: NA
d_call: TRBD1
v_call: TRBV7-2
j_call: TRBJ1-1
cdr3_aa: CASSIRQGANTEAFF
cdr3_nt: TGTGCCAGCAGCATCCGACAGGGGGCGAATACTGAAGCTTTCTTT

clone_size: once
d_call: NA
v_call: TRBV4-1
j_call: TRBJ2-1
cdr3_aa: CASSQAGYNEQFF
cdr3_nt: TGCGCCAGCAGCCAAGCGGGGTATAATGAGCAGTTCTTC

clone_size: few
d_call: TRBD1
v_call: TRBV7-2
j_call: TRBJ1-2
cdr3_aa: CASSFRSGTASNYGYTF
cdr3_nt: TGTGCCAGCAGCTTTCGATCCGGGACAGCTTCTAACTATGGCTACACCTTC

clone_size: few
d_call: NA
v_call: TRBV7-2
j_call: TRBJ1-1
cdr3_aa: CASSFGTMGAFF
cdr3_nt: TGTGCCAGCAGCTTCGGGACTATGGGAGCTTTCTTT

clone_size: NA
d_call: NA
v_call: TRBV2
j_call: TRBJ2-5
cdr3_aa: CASSTQGGGQKTQYF
cdr3_nt: TGTGCCAGCAGTACACAGGGAGGAGGTCAAAAGACCCAGTACTTC

clone_size: few
d_call: NA
v_call: TRBV18
j_call: TRBJ2-7
cdr3_aa: CASSPQQDEQYF
cdr3_nt: TGTGCCAGCTCACCACAGCAGGACGAGCAGTACTTC

clone_size: many
d_call: NA
v_call: TRBV2
j_call: TRBJ2-4
cdr3_aa: CASSEERPGGYF
cdr3_nt: TGTGCCAGCAGTGAAGAACGCCCTGGTGGGTACTTC

clone_size: NA
d_call: NA
v_call: TRBV7-9
j_call: TRBJ2-3
cdr3_aa: CASRSPGDRETQYF
cdr3_nt: TGTGCCAGCAGATCTCCGGGAGACAGGGAGACGCAGTATTTT

clone_size: NA
d_call: NA
v_call: TRBV7-9
j_call: TRBJ2-7
cdr3_aa: CASRALGHEQYF
cdr3_nt: TGTGCCAGCAGGGCCCTTGGGCACGAGCAGTACTTC

clone_size: few
d_call: NA
v_call: TRBV29-1
j_call: TRBJ2-2
cdr3_aa: CSVGEITGELFF
cdr3_nt: TGCAGCGTTGGTGAGATCACCGGGGAGCTGTTTTTT

clone_size: few
d_call: TRBD1
v_call: TRBV6-1
j_call: TRBJ1-5
cdr3_aa: CASRLTGQAQPQHF
cdr3_nt: TGTGCCAGCAGATTGACAGGGCAGGCTCAGCCCCAGCATTTT

clone_size: NA
d_call: TRBD2
v_call: TRBV11-2
j_call: TRBJ2-2
cdr3_aa: CASSLVTSGRVNTGELFF
cdr3_nt: TGTGCCAGCAGCTTAGTAACTAGCGGGAGAGTTAACACCGGGGAGCTGTTTTTT

clone_size: NA
d_call: NA
v_call: TRBV18
j_call: TRBJ1-1
cdr3_aa: CASSPTPQVVAFF
cdr3_nt: TGTGCCAGCTCCCCGACGCCCCAGGTGGTGGCTTTCTTT

clone_size: NA
d_call: TRBD2
v_call: TRBV28
j_call: TRBJ2-1
cdr3_aa: CASSSIFRSGGGLYNEQFF
cdr3_nt: TGTGCCAGCAGTTCTATCTTTCGGAGCGGGGGGGGCCTTTACAATGAGCAGTTCTTC

clone_size: few
d_call: TRBD1
v_call: TRBV28
j_call: TRBJ1-5
cdr3_aa: CASSFRRTGAFSGNQPQHF
cdr3_nt: TGTGCCAGCAGTTTTCGCCGGACAGGGGCGTTCAGCGGCAATCAGCCCCAGCATTTT

clone_size: few
d_call: NA
v_call: TRBV29-1
j_call: TRBJ1-1
cdr3_aa: CSVGFDPRQAFF
cdr3_nt: TGCAGCGTTGGTTTTGACCCCCGGCAAGCTTTCTTT

clone_size: NA
d_call: TRBD1
v_call: TRBV6-5
j_call: TRBJ1-1
cdr3_aa: CASSYTGVGEAFF
cdr3_nt: TGTGCCAGCAGTTACACAGGGGTTGGTGAAGCTTTCTTT

clone_size: NA
d_call: NA
v_call: TRBV10-3
j_call: TRBJ2-3
cdr3_aa: CAISDRVGRYGTDTQYF
cdr3_nt: TGTGCCATCAGTGACAGGGTAGGGCGGTACGGCACAGATACGCAGTATTTT

clone_size: NA
d_call: NA
v_call: TRBV6-2/TRBV6-3
j_call: TRBJ2-5
cdr3_aa: CASSYALQETQYF
cdr3_nt: TGTGCCAGCAGTTACGCTTTACAAGAGACCCAGTACTTC

clone_size: many
d_call: TRBD1
v_call: TRBV20-1
j_call: TRBJ1-6
cdr3_aa: CSAAPWGQGKNPLHF
cdr3_nt: TGCAGTGCCGCTCCTTGGGGACAGGGGAAGAATCCCCTCCACTTT

clone_size: few
d_call: NA
v_call: TRBV7-2
j_call: TRBJ1-5
cdr3_aa: CASGPGTGRSPQHF
cdr3_nt: TGTGCCAGTGGGCCGGGGACTGGGAGGTCGCCCCAGCATTTT

clone_size: NA
d_call: NA
v_call: TRBV21-1
j_call: TRBJ1-2
cdr3_aa: CASSLRDRDYRDYGYTF
cdr3_nt: TGTGCCAGCAGCCTCCGGGACAGGGATTATAGAGATTATGGCTACACCTTC

clone_size: few
d_call: NA
v_call: TRBV29-1
j_call: TRBJ1-1
cdr3_aa: CSVEGVSVNTEAFF
cdr3_nt: TGCAGCGTTGAAGGGGTGAGCGTGAACACTGAAGCTTTCTTT

clone_size: many
d_call: NA
v_call: TRBV10-3
j_call: TRBJ2-1
cdr3_aa: CAISEGDSPSYNEQFF
cdr3_nt: TGTGCCATCAGTGAAGGGGACTCGCCTTCCTACAATGAGCAGTTCTTC

clone_size: few
d_call: NA
v_call: TRBV11-2
j_call: TRBJ1-1
cdr3_aa: CASSVNRQPNTEAFF
cdr3_nt: TGTGCCAGCAGCGTAAACCGACAGCCGAACACTGAAGCTTTCTTT

clone_size: few
d_call: NA
v_call: TRBV3-1
j_call: TRBJ1-1
cdr3_aa: CASNHGEVRGTEAFF
cdr3_nt: TGTGCCAGCAACCACGGGGAAGTCAGGGGCACTGAAGCTTTCTTT

clone_size: NA
d_call: NA
v_call: TRBV20-1
j_call: TRBJ1-1
cdr3_aa: CSASFRGNTEAFF
cdr3_nt: TGCAGTGCTTCTTTTCGGGGGAACACTGAAGCTTTCTTT

clone_size: many
d_call: NA
v_call: TRBV5-1
j_call: TRBJ2-7
cdr3_aa: CASSWGDQLPEQYF
cdr3_nt: TGCGCCAGCAGCTGGGGGGATCAACTCCCCGAGCAGTACTTC

clone_size: many
d_call: NA
v_call: TRBV7-2
j_call: TRBJ1-1
cdr3_aa: CASSLGIWDEGAFF
cdr3_nt: TGTGCCAGCAGCTTAGGTATTTGGGACGAAGGAGCTTTCTTT

clone_size: few
d_call: TRBD2
v_call: TRBV6-2/TRBV6-3
j_call: TRBJ2-1
cdr3_aa: CASSYSKAGTETEQFF
cdr3_nt: TGTGCCAGCAGTTACTCGAAAGCGGGGACGGAAACGGAGCAGTTCTTC

clone_size: few
d_call: NA
v_call: TRBV20-1
j_call: TRBJ2-1
cdr3_aa: CSARDRSYNEQFF
cdr3_nt: TGCAGTGCTAGAGACAGGAGCTACAATGAGCAGTTCTTC

clone_size: few
d_call: NA
v_call: TRBV4-3
j_call: TRBJ1-2
cdr3_aa: CASSQDHQPNYGYTF
cdr3_nt: TGCGCCAGCAGCCAAGATCACCAACCTAACTATGGCTACACCTTC

clone_size: NA
d_call: NA
v_call: TRBV7-8
j_call: TRBJ2-2
cdr3_aa: CASSLAQDKNTGELFF
cdr3_nt: TGTGCCAGCAGCTTAGCTCAGGACAAGAACACCGGGGAGCTGTTTTTT

clone_size: few
d_call: TRBD1
v_call: TRBV6-5
j_call: TRBJ1-1
cdr3_aa: CASSTDPGQLNTEAFF
cdr3_nt: TGTGCCAGCAGTACCGACCCGGGACAGCTGAACACTGAAGCTTTCTTT

clone_size: NA
d_call: NA
v_call: TRBV5-1
j_call: TRBJ1-1
cdr3_aa: CASSEQSLNTEAFF
cdr3_nt: TGCGCCAGCAGCGAACAGAGTTTGAACACTGAAGCTTTCTTT

clone_size: few
d_call: TRBD2
v_call: TRBV30
j_call: TRBJ2-5
cdr3_aa: CAWSVLAGVETQYF
cdr3_nt: TGTGCCTGGAGTGTACTAGCGGGAGTAGAGACCCAGTACTTC